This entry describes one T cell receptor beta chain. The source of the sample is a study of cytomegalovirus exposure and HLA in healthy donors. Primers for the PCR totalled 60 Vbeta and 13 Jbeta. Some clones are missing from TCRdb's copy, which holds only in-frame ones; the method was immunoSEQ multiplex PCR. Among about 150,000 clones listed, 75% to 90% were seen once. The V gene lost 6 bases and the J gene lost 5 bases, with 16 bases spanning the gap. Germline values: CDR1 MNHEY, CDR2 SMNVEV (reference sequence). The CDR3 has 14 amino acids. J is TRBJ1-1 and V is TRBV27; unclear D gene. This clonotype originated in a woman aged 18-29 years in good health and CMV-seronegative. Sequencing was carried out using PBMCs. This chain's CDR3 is CASRKSDVRTEAFF. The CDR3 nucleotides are TGTGCCAGCAGAAAATCAGATGTCAGGACTGAAGCTTTCTTT.